The sequence of this T cell receptor beta chain was determined in a study of shared clonotypes between healthy human individuals. The germline V gene has CDR1 SNHLY and CDR2 FYNNEI. The CDR3 covers 13 residues. V was pared by 7 bases and J by 6 bases, with 7 bases of the junction left unmatched. This table comes from immunoSEQ multiplex PCR, and its TCRdb copy is limited to in-frame clones, with some not included. The sample records around 350,000 clones, more than 60% being singletons. The sample was memory CD4+ T cells sorted from blood. Specified subset: CD45RA-negative fraction. This chain joins TRBV2 and TRBJ2-7; 9 nucleotides align to TRBD1. This TCR derives from a young man in good health. The CDR3 region has the DNA TGTGCCAGCATCGAACAGGGGGCAGGCGAGCAGTACTTC. Translating gives CASIEQGAGEQYF.